A selection of T cell receptor beta chains follows, all from one sample in a study of T cell changes during pregnancy in multiple sclerosis. Some clones are missing from TCRdb's copy, which holds only in-frame ones; the method was immunoSEQ multiplex PCR. This table has 65,000 to 90,000 clones, around 90% appearing once. This specimen consisted of CD4+ T cells from peripheral blood mononuclear cells, obtained after pregnancy. These receptors were taken from a female donor with multiple sclerosis, enrolled in a pregnancy study. The CDR3 runs from the conserved cysteine through the conserved F or W. A D gene is named only where the DNA matches it firmly. Only part of the rows carry a size: once, few, many, or a class if the clone is expanded.

-	-	TRBV5-5	TRBJ1-2	CASSLVTANYGYTF	TGTGCCAGCAGCTTGGTGACAGCTAACTATGGCTACACCTTC
-	-	TRBV6-1	TRBJ1-1	CASGPRTHMNTEAFF	TGTGCCAGCGGTCCCCGGACTCACATGAACACTGAAGCTTTCTTT
TRBD1	-	TRBV29-1	TRBJ1-1	CSVEDPRGTGSNTEAFF	TGCAGCGTTGAAGATCCCAGAGGGACAGGGTCAAACACTGAAGCTTTCTTT
-	-	TRBV5-4	TRBJ1-1	CASSFTSGNTEAFF	TGTGCCAGCAGCTTTACCTCCGGGAACACTGAAGCTTTCTTT
TRBD2	-	TRBV10-3	TRBJ2-1	CAISGTSGGPHNEQFF	TGTGCCATCAGTGGGACTAGCGGGGGGCCACACAATGAGCAGTTCTTC
-	-	TRBV4-1	TRBJ2-6	CASSPERGSGANVLTF	TGCGCCAGCAGCCCCGAGCGAGGCTCTGGGGCCAACGTCCTGACTTTC
-	-	TRBV30	TRBJ1-3	CAWSQGYSGNTIYF	TGTGCCTGGAGTCAGGGGTACTCTGGAAACACCATATATTTT
-	once	TRBV15	TRBJ1-3	CATSRDQEDRSGNTIYF	TGTGCCACCAGCAGAGATCAGGAGGATCGCTCTGGAAACACCATATATTTT
TRBD1	-	TRBV19	TRBJ1-5	CASRTGTGVWQPQHF	TGTGCCAGTCGAACCGGGACAGGGGTCTGGCAGCCCCAGCATTTT
TRBD2	-	TRBV18	TRBJ2-1	CASSRREKNEQFF	TGTGCCAGCTCACGGCGGGAGAAGAATGAGCAGTTCTTC
TRBD1	once	TRBV7-3	TRBJ2-3	CASSSTGEPTDTQYF	TGTGCCAGCAGCTCCACAGGGGAGCCCACAGATACGCAGTATTTT
TRBD1	-	TRBV7-2	TRBJ2-7	CASSLGGTGRSEQYF	TGTGCCAGCAGCTTAGGGGGGACAGGGAGGTCCGAGCAGTACTTC
-	-	TRBV18	TRBJ1-4	CASSRGFQANEKLFF	TGTGCCAGCTCTCGGGGTTTTCAAGCTAATGAAAAACTGTTTTTT
-	few	TRBV28	TRBJ1-2	CASSLLAQTYGYTF	TGTGCCAGCAGTTTATTGGCACAGACCTATGGCTACACCTTC
-	-	TRBV30	TRBJ2-7	CACGSYEQYF	TGTGCCTGCGGGTCCTACGAGCAGTACTTC
TRBD1	-	TRBV19	TRBJ1-6	CASSPPTGANSPLHF	TGTGCCAGTAGTCCACCGACAGGGGCTAATTCACCCCTCCACTTT
-	-	TRBV15	TRBJ1-1	CATSRAGVVAEAFF	TGTGCCACCAGCAGAGCAGGGGTCGTAGCTGAAGCTTTCTTT
TRBD2	-	TRBV28	TRBJ2-6	CASTRSGANGANVLTF	TGTGCCAGCACCCGGAGCGGGGCAAATGGGGCCAACGTCCTGACTTTC
-	-	TRBV19	TRBJ1-3	CASSRWGSSGNTIYF	TGTGCCAGTAGTAGATGGGGCAGCTCTGGAAACACCATATATTTT
TRBD2	-	TRBV4-2	TRBJ2-1	CASSQVQLAGDLVNEQFF	TGTGCCAGCAGCCAAGTCCAGCTAGCGGGAGATCTAGTAAATGAGCAGTTCTTC
-	-	TRBV30	TRBJ2-3	CAWRFAGATDTQYF	TGTGCCTGGAGGTTTGCGGGGGCCACAGATACGCAGTATTTT
TRBD2	-	TRBV5-1	TRBJ2-1	CASSAGTSAYNEQFF	TGCGCCAGCAGCGCCGGGACTAGCGCATACAATGAGCAGTTCTTC
-	-	TRBV2	TRBJ1-2	CASMGGGGYTF	TGTGCCAGCATGGGGGGAGGTGGCTACACCTTC
TRBD1	-	TRBV6-1	TRBJ1-2	CASSPQGTTTYGYTF	TGTGCCAGCAGCCCACAGGGGACCACAACCTATGGCTACACCTTC
-	-	TRBV10-2	TRBJ1-1	CASSYRWAEAFF	TGCGCCAGCTCGTACAGGTGGGCTGAAGCTTTCTTT
TRBD1	-	TRBV6-5	TRBJ1-1	CASKTLPDRTKAFF	TGTGCCAGCAAAACACTCCCGGACAGGACGAAAGCTTTCTTT
TRBD2	once	TRBV2	TRBJ2-3	CASSPPSGGSTDTQYF	TGTGCCAGCAGTCCTCCTAGCGGAGGTAGCACAGATACGCAGTATTTT
-	-	TRBV11-2	TRBJ2-5	CASSHFIETQYF	TGTGCCAGCAGCCACTTCATTGAGACCCAGTACTTC
-	-	TRBV30	TRBJ1-1	CAWKDSRGYTEAFF	TGTGCCTGGAAGGACAGCCGTGGGTACACTGAAGCTTTCTTT
TRBD2	-	TRBV18	TRBJ2-1	CASSPTGRGREDNEQFF	TGTGCCAGCTCACCAACTGGGCGCGGGAGGGAAGACAATGAGCAGTTCTTC
TRBD1	once	TRBV7-8	TRBJ1-1	CASSKRDRANTEAFF	TGTGCCAGCAGCAAACGGGACAGGGCCAACACTGAAGCTTTCTTT
TRBD2	-	TRBV5-1	TRBJ2-1	CASSPSGGFNEQFF	TGCGCCAGCAGTCCTAGCGGGGGATTCAATGAGCAGTTCTTC